This T cell receptor (beta chain) was sequenced for a study of blood T cell repertoires in COVID-19. Whole-study context: There were acute and convalescent COVID-19 samples, and they came from the United States, Italy and Spain. PBMCs, B-cell-depleted T cells, or T cells were the source of the cDNA or gDNA that made up the material.

In the original processing: How many nucleated cells were present was estimated from reference gene primer amplification. Profiling relied on immunoSEQ multiplex PCR, and the TCRdb table lists in-frame clones only, not all of them. V, J and clone size reflect that table, while D and trimming were determined from the DNA. The profile shows over 100,000 clones, 75% to 90% of them singletons. Germline assignment: CDR1 SGHRS and CDR2 YFSETQ. This CDR3 contains 12 residues. With 5 bases removed from V and 7 bases from J, the gap between germline ends came to 12 bases. The clonotype originates from a woman aged 45-60 years with acute or convalescent COVID-19. Sequenced sample: peripheral blood. The rearrangement uses TRBV5-1 and TRBJ1-2; no clear D gene. The CDR3 bases are TGCGCCAGCAGTAGCGAAGGTGGTGGCTACACCTTC. Translated: CASSSEGGGYTF.